Listed below are T cell receptor beta chains from one sample, sequenced in a study of T cells in Graves' hyperthyroidism and ophthalmopathy. TCRdb called the multiplex PCR reads again in MiXCR, with one record for every CDR3 protein. The sample includes hundreds of thousands of distinct CDR3 sequences, approximately 25% of them seen just once. Material: blood. The origin of the receptors is a woman in her thirties with Graves' ophthalmopathy. CDR3s include the opening cysteine and the closing phenylalanine or tryptophan. A D gene is named only where the DNA matches it firmly. The listing skips clone size in some rows; elsewhere it reads once, few, many or a size class.

V gene	J gene	D gene	clone size	CDR3 DNA	CDR3 protein
TRBV2	TRBJ1-2	TRBD1	NA	TGTGCCAGCAGTAGGACAGGGAGGGACTATGGCTACACCTTC	CASSRTGRDYGYTF
TRBV4-1	TRBJ1-2	NA	NA	TGCGCCAGCAGCCAAGTTGGGGGGAAGACGGGCTACACCTTC	CASSQVGGKTGYTF
TRBV11-1	TRBJ1-5	TRBD1	many	TGTGCCAGCAGCTTAGGTGGGACAGGGTTCCTTCAGCCCCAGCATTTT	CASSLGGTGFLQPQHF
TRBV12-3/TRBV12-4	TRBJ2-2	NA	NA	TGTGCCAGCAGTATAGAAGGACTGTTCACCGGGGAGCTGTTTTTT	CASSIEGLFTGELFF
TRBV2	TRBJ2-5	NA	many	TGTGCCAGCAGCGGGGAGAAAGAGACCCAGTACTTC	CASSGEKETQYF
TRBV10-3	TRBJ1-1	NA	many	TGTGCCATCAGTTTCCGGGCAGAGAACACTGAAGCTTTCTTT	CAISFRAENTEAFF
TRBV6-1	TRBJ2-7	NA	NA	TGTGCCAGCAGAGGAGGACACTACGAGCAGTACTTC	CASRGGHYEQYF
TRBV20-1	TRBJ1-1	TRBD1	many	TGCAGTGCTAGTGACAGGGGCCAAGGGTACACTGAAGCTTTCTTT	CSASDRGQGYTEAFF
TRBV6-2/TRBV6-3	TRBJ1-5	NA	NA	TGTGCCAGCAGTTACTTCCCGGGGGACCTCCGAGGGCCCCAGCATTTT	CASSYFPGDLRGPQHF
TRBV6-1	TRBJ1-2	NA	NA	TGTGCCAGCAGTGCGGGGGGCCCCTCCTATGGCTACACCTTC	CASSAGGPSYGYTF
TRBV12-3/TRBV12-4	TRBJ1-1	NA	many	TGTGCCAGCAGTCCCGGACACGTAAACACTGAAGCTTTCTTT	CASSPGHVNTEAFF
TRBV2	TRBJ1-2	TRBD1	many	TGTGCCAGCAGCCTGACAGGGGCGTCCGGCTACACCTTC	CASSLTGASGYTF
TRBV12-3/TRBV12-4	TRBJ2-7	NA	NA	TGTGCCAGCGGAACAAGCTCCTACGAGCAGTACTTC	CASGTSSYEQYF
TRBV5-1	TRBJ2-7	TRBD1	NA	TGCGCCAGCAGCCGAGGGGACAGCCCCTACGAGCAGTACTTC	CASSRGDSPYEQYF
TRBV29-1	TRBJ1-3	NA	many	TGCAGCGTTGAAGATGTCGCTCAGAGCTCTGGAAACACCATATATTTT	CSVEDVAQSSGNTIYF
TRBV28	TRBJ1-2	NA	few	TGTGCCAGCATGAGAGGGTCCTATGGCTACACCTTC	CASMRGSYGYTF
TRBV7-2	TRBJ2-7	NA	many	TGTGCCAGCAGCTTAGTCTTGGGGGAACTATACGAGCAGTACTTC	CASSLVLGELYEQYF
TRBV15	TRBJ2-2	NA	many	TGTGCCACCAGCAGAGAACCGGGACTCGGGGAGCTGTTTTTT	CATSREPGLGELFF
TRBV27	TRBJ2-7	NA	NA	TGTGCCAGCAGTTCTCTACTAGTGCCCCTGAGGGAGCAGTACTTC	CASSSLLVPLREQYF
TRBV12-3/TRBV12-4	TRBJ2-3	NA	many	TGTGCCAGCAGACTCCTTGGCATCGGCACAGATACGCAGTATTTT	CASRLLGIGTDTQYF
TRBV18	TRBJ1-1	TRBD1	many	TGTGCCAGCTCACCCCAGACAGGGAAGAACACTGAAGCTTTCTTT	CASSPQTGKNTEAFF
TRBV6-2/TRBV6-3	TRBJ2-2	TRBD1	NA	TGTGCCAGCAGTCCCCTGGACAGGAACACCGGGGAGCTGCTTTTT	CASSPLDRNTGELLF
TRBV11-2	TRBJ2-3	NA	many	TGTGCCAGCAGCCTTGCTGCTACAGATACGCAGTATTTT	CASSLAATDTQYF
TRBV2	TRBJ1-1	NA	NA	TGTGCCAGCGAGGACCGCGGGGGCACTGAAGCTTTCTTT	CASEDRGGTEAFF
TRBV20-1	TRBJ1-5	NA	many	TGCAGTGCTAACACAGGGCAAAATCAGCCCCAGCATTTT	CSANTGQNQPQHF
TRBV6-2/TRBV6-3	TRBJ1-1	NA	many	TGTGCCAGCAGTTACGAAGGTTACACTGAAGCTTTCTTT	CASSYEGYTEAFF
TRBV27	TRBJ1-1	NA	many	TGTGCCAGCAGTTTACTTGGGGATGCGGGCACTGAAGCTTTCTTT	CASSLLGDAGTEAFF
TRBV29-1	TRBJ1-1	NA	many	TGCAGCGTTGAAAATGACAGTTTTGAAGCTTTCTTT	CSVENDSFEAFF
TRBV30	TRBJ2-5	NA	many	TGTGCCTGGATGACAGGCTCTCTGGAAGAGACCCAGTACTTC	CAWMTGSLEETQYF
TRBV19	TRBJ1-1	NA	many	TGTGCCAGTAGTATGGTCGGCAGTGAAGCTTTCTTT	CASSMVGSEAFF
TRBV20-1	TRBJ2-2	NA	many	TGCAGTGCTACTCGGGGAGGCGGGGAGCTGTTTTTT	CSATRGGGELFF
TRBV28	TRBJ1-2	NA	many	TGTGCCAGTAGTCGCTGGGACCAATACACCTTC	CASSRWDQYTF
TRBV9	TRBJ1-3	NA	NA	TGTGCCAGCAGCGTAGACGGAGTCTCTGGAAACACCATATATTTT	CASSVDGVSGNTIYF
TRBV28	TRBJ2-7	NA	NA	TGTGCCAGCAGTCAACATGGTTTAGGTGAGCAGTACTTC	CASSQHGLGEQYF
TRBV6-2/TRBV6-3	TRBJ1-1	NA	many	TGTGCCAGCAGCAGTTACCCCAGGGATGTCTGGACGAACACTGAAGCTTTCTTT	CASSSYPRDVWTNTEAFF
TRBV28	TRBJ2-2	NA	NA	TGTGCCACCAGGGATCGCACGAACACCGGGGAGCTGTTTTTT	CATRDRTNTGELFF
TRBV4-1	TRBJ1-2	TRBD1	few	TGCGCCAGCAGCCAAGCAAAGGACAGGGTGGACGGCTACACCTTC	CASSQAKDRVDGYTF
TRBV6-4	TRBJ2-2	NA	once	TGTGCCAGCAGTGACTCGGTGACAGACGCCACCGGGGAGCTGTTTTTT	CASSDSVTDATGELFF
TRBV27	TRBJ2-2	TRBD1	few	TGTGCCAGCAGTTTAATGGGACAGGGGGGTACCGGGGAGCTGTTTTTT	CASSLMGQGGTGELFF
TRBV10-3	TRBJ2-7	TRBD2	NA	TGTGCCATCGGGGGGGTCACAGATCTAGAGCAGTACTTC	CAIGGVTDLEQYF
TRBV4-1	TRBJ2-5	TRBD2	many	TGCGCCAGCAGCCAAGGGGATAGCGGGGAGCAAGAGACCCAGTACTTC	CASSQGDSGEQETQYF
TRBV12-3/TRBV12-4	TRBJ2-2	NA	many	TGTGCCAGCATTCAGGGAGAAATCACCGGGGAGCTGTTTTTT	CASIQGEITGELFF
TRBV18	TRBJ2-7	TRBD1	NA	TGTGCCAGCTCACCGACAGGGGTAAGCTACGAGCAGTGCTTC	CASSPTGVSYEQCF
TRBV27	TRBJ2-7	NA	many	TGTGCCAGCAGGCGAAAGTTACACTCCTACGAGCAGTACTTC	CASRRKLHSYEQYF
TRBV6-2/TRBV6-3	TRBJ2-2	NA	NA	TGTGCCAGCAGTTATCTCGGGCCTCAATCCACCGGGGAGCTGTTTTTT	CASSYLGPQSTGELFF
TRBV2	TRBJ2-2	TRBD1	NA	TGTGCCAGCAGCCCCACAGGGGGCGCGGGCGGGGAGCTGTTTTTT	CASSPTGGAGGELFF
TRBV29-1	TRBJ2-7	NA	many	TGCAGCGTTGAAGTTTTCCGCTCCTACGAGCAGTACTTC	CSVEVFRSYEQYF
TRBV6-2/TRBV6-3	TRBJ1-1	NA	many	TGTGCCAGCAGAACTAGGAGGGATGAAGCTTTCTTT	CASRTRRDEAFF
TRBV9	TRBJ2-5	TRBD1	few	TGTGCCAGCAGCCCTCGCACAGGGGGTCAGGAGACCCAGTACTTC	CASSPRTGGQETQYF